This TCR beta chain comes out of a study of T-cell memory formation after mild COVID-19 (dated by TCRdb to about 2021). For the study in its entirety: TCR sequence clusters from the two donors were found to be largely donor specific. Longitudinal TCRalpha and TCRbeta repertoire sequencing tracked T-cell clones expanding and contracting after mild COVID-19 in two donors. The cohort was made up of two young adult volunteers, one female and one male, who were previously healthy. What the work shows at the level of the full study, not this receptor alone: The study included only two mild cases, and larger cohorts that include severe cases with pre-infection samples were judged to be necessary. The second-wave clones that peaked on day 37 were not confirmed to be SARS-CoV-2 specific. Balanced CD4/CD8 phenotypes were observed for clones contracting from day 15 to 85, whereas a bias towards CD4+ was observed for a second wave of clones expanding from day 15 to 37. Contracting CD4+ clones were found mainly in CM and EM memory subsets, while CD8+ clones were enriched in EMRA. Some responding clones were found in pre-infection memory, which suggests that pre-existing cross-reactive memory T cells took part in the SARS-CoV-2 response.

TCRdb names Illumina NovaSeq 6000 as the instrument used. TCRalpha and TCRbeta cDNA libraries were built by 5'RACE with constant-segment primers, adding sample barcodes and unique molecular identifiers. Trizol reagent was used to extract RNA from every sample. Libraries were amplified in two PCR steps, with a second sample barcode and Illumina TruSeq adapters added in the second step. Sequencing of libraries was performed on an Illumina NovaSeq with 2 x 150 bp paired-end reads. Turning to the authors' computational methods: The reads were demultiplexed and collapsed into UMI-guided consensus sequences using migec v1.2.7. Using mixcr v2.1.11, UMI consensuses were aligned to TRA and TRB V and J templates and then assembled into clonotypes. A clonotype was counted as expanded or contracted only if both edgeR and NoisET called the change significant, with noise models trained on biological replicates. For edgeR calls, the thresholds were a false discovery rate-adjusted p below 0.01 and a log2 fold-change of 1. As an exploratory analysis of dynamics, max-normalized trajectories of the 1000 most abundant clonotypes were examined by PCA with hierarchical clustering. Each responding clone was given a CD4 or CD8 phenotype based on the CD4+ and CD8+ repertoires, which had been sequenced separately. In TCRdb, the public reads were trimmed at Q25 with fastp and aligned with MiXCR, with productive beta chains retained. Here each entry gathers all rows of one CDR3 protein and keeps the most common genes and DNA. The V and J calls and clone size are TCRdb's, not the authors'. The sample yields roughly 340,000 distinct CDR3 sequences; 20% to 25% were counted once. The top ten hold 21% of the sample.

Ficoll-Paque density gradient centrifugation was used to isolate PBMCs. This clonotype was detected ten times or more. No antigen is known for it. Per-base quality was not reported, and no clone a single base away is much larger than it. Reading from cysteine to phenylalanine, the CDR3 counts 11 amino acids. Kept here is only the CDR3 DNA, which spans 33 bases and is read in frame from base 1. Looking up the germline V gene yields CDR1 MDHEN and CDR2 SYDVKM. V is reduced by 6 bases and J by 6 bases, leaving a spacing of 5 bases between them. The clonotype comes from a man aged 18 to 30 who had mild COVID-19 (a few samples of this study predate the infection). The sample titles of this study are shuffled in the database, so cell type and time point are left out; the donor was told from shared clones. The sample consisted of PBMCs or a T cell subset sorted from them (not recorded which). The rearrangement combines TRBV28 with TRBJ2-2; a confident D gene designation cannot be given. The DNA sequence follows: TGTGCCAGCAGCCCTCCCGGGGAGCTGTTTTTT. This sequence encodes CASSPPGELFF.